Listed here are 2 T cell receptor beta chains from one sample, sequenced in a study of blood T cell repertoires in COVID-19. Generated by immunoSEQ multiplex PCR, the TCRdb table keeps only in-frame clones and is missing some. The table records under 300,000 clones, 79% of them present only once. Sequencing used peripheral blood. Receptors were obtained from a woman aged 35 to 49 with active or convalescent COVID-19.

V gene TRBV4-1 combines with J gene TRBJ1-2; D not certain. The germline CDR1 and CDR2 sequences are MGHRA and YSYEKL. V was clipped by 4 bases and J by 3 bases, with 15 bases between them. The CDR3 has 15 residues. The CDR3 reads CASSLFRGSDYGYTF. In DNA, the CDR3 is TGCGCCAGCAGCCTGTTTCGGGGATCAGACTATGGCTACACCTTC.

This rearrangement joins TRBV10-3 to TRBJ1-2; maybe TRBD1 (5 bases). The germline V and J ends were trimmed by 4 bases and 0 bases, with 12 bases remaining between them. Germline CDR1 is ENHRY and CDR2 is SYGVKD. The CDR3 has 15 residues. The DNA for the CDR3 is TGTGCCATCAGTGGCGGACAAAACGCTAACTATGGCTACACCTTC. This sequence encodes CAISGGQNANYGYTF.